One sample yielded the 30 T cell receptor beta chains listed below, sequenced in a study of identical twins. TCRdb re-derived calls from the 5' RACE reads in MiXCR, one entry per CDR3 protein. The repertoire holds 1.5 million to 2 million distinct CDR3 sequences, with roughly a third as singletons. Sequencing used cord blood. The receptors come from a newborn girl in good health.

For this clonotype: A read error may produce the germline difference seen at one junction end. V is TRBV2 and J is TRBJ1-2; possibly TRBD1 for D (6 bases). Per germline, CDR1 SNHLY and CDR2 FYNNEI. This CDR3 has 13 residues. CDR3 loop: CASSYRAGDGYTF. CDR3 bases: TGTGCCAGCAGTTACAGGGCAGGAGACGGCTATACCTTC.

The genes are TRBV20-1 and TRBJ2-2; D may match TRBD1 or TRBD2 (5 bases each). Per the germline V gene, CDR1 is DFQATT and CDR2 is SNEGSKA (reference sequence). Trimming took off 6 bases at V and 1 base at J, with 21 bases between the two ends. The CDR3 length is 17 residues. CDR3 DNA: TGCAGTGCGGGAAGACTGAAGGGGACGGTGAACACCGGGGAGCTGTTTTTT. It codes for CSAGRLKGTVNTGELFF.

This clonotype was counted between two and nine times. The junction does not match germline at one end; this may be a read error. The chain links TRBV20-1 to TRBJ2-7, with D hard to call. Germline CDR1 DFQATT, CDR2 SNEGSKA (reference sequence). The CDR3 is 13 amino acids. The CDR3 nucleotides read TGCATTGCTACGGCCCTACGGTCCTACGAGCAGTACTTC. This encodes CIATALRSYEQYF.

There are many counts of this clonotype. The J gene is TRBJ1-6, the V gene TRBV7-2, with D uncertain. V was pared by 2 bases and J by 7 bases, with 12 bases between. The germline gives CDR1 SGHTA, CDR2 FQGNSA. The CDR3 sequence is 15 residues long. CDR3: CASSLFVGGNSPLHF. The CDR3 DNA sequence: TGTGCCAGCAGCTTATTTGTGGGTGGCAATTCACCCCTCCACTTT.

This clonotype was picked up a small number of times. The chain employs TRBV21-1 and TRBJ2-3; TRBD1 is the table's D call and was not checked against the DNA. TRBV21-1 is given as a pseudogene. The CDR3 runs 18 residues. CDR3 sequence reads: CASSKSKGTGRDTDTQYF. The CDR3 region has the DNA TGTGCCAGCAGCAAAAGCAAAGGGACAGGGAGGGACACAGATACGCAGTATTTT.

The gene calls are TRBV20-1 and TRBJ2-5; D gene unclear. The CDR3 totals 10 residues. CDR1 is DFQATT and CDR2 is SNEGSKA in the germline V gene (reference sequence). The CDR3, as DNA: TGCAGCCCGCGTAGGGAGACCCAGTACTTC. Its translation: CSPRRETQYF.

This clonotype was recorded at least ten times. The genes are TRBV29-1 and TRBJ2-3, with 9 bases matching TRBD2. CDR1 is SQVTM and CDR2 is ANQGSEA in the germline V gene. V was pared by 4 bases and J by 2 bases, with 13 bases of the junction left unmatched. This CDR3 region has 17 residues. The CDR3 DNA reads as TGCAGCGTTGGCCCCTACTATTTAGCGGGAGTCACAGATACGCAGTATTTT. Its translation is CSVGPYYLAGVTDTQYF.

In its sample, this clonotype was seen many times. The rearrangement links TRBV10-3 to TRBJ2-3; D gene uncertain. V shed 4 bases and J shed 0 bases, with 5 bases lying between them. CDR3 length: 13 residues. CDR1 and CDR2 (germline): ENHRY, SYGVKD. The CDR3 is CAISGDSTDTQYF. CDR3 bases: TGTGCCATCAGTGGCGACAGCACAGATACGCAGTATTTT.

The genes are TRBV4-1 and TRBJ2-1; D gene uncertain. Germline V gene data show CDR1 as MGHRA and CDR2 as YSYEKL. CDR3 length equals 15 residues. The V end was cut by 1 base, the J end by 7 bases, with 14 bases between. The CDR3 DNA follows: TGCGCCAGCAGCCAAGGGAATTGGGGTGGGAATGAGCAGTTCTTC. It encodes CASSQGNWGGNEQFF.

This clonotype has ten or more counts. V gene TRBV29-1 combines with J gene TRBJ2-7; D gene ambiguous. Germline CDR1 reads SQVTM; CDR2 reads ANQGSEA. V gave up 3 bases and J gave up 6 bases, with 9 bases separating them. The CDR3 is 11 residues long. CDR3 sequence (DNA): TGCAGCGTTGATTCCGGGTTCGAGCAGTACTTC. Amino acid sequence: CSVDSGFEQYF.

Concerning this clonotype: A much larger clone differs from this one at a single base, so this may be a read error. This chain links TRBV7-2 with TRBJ2-7; 12 bases are a match to TRBD2. TRBJ2-4 matches the DNA end more closely, so the J call is doubtful. In germline, CDR1 is SGHTA, CDR2 FQGNSA. This CDR3 comprises 14 residues. The CDR3 region has the DNA TGTTCCAGCAGCTTAGGGACTAGCGGGAACATTCAGTACTTC. It encodes CSSSLGTSGNIQYF.

This clonotype was seen ten or more times. CDR3 region: CASSDLAGGDSYNEQFF. CDR3 nucleotide sequence: TGCGCCAGCAGTGACCTAGCGGGAGGGGACTCCTACAATGAGCAGTTCTTC. The rearrangement uses TRBV10-2 and TRBJ2-1, with 12 positions matching TRBD2. The trim removed 3 bases at V and 0 bases at J, leaving 3 bases unmatched. This CDR3 has 17 amino acids. CDR1 WSHSY and CDR2 SAAADI come from the germline V gene.

This clonotype was observed once. The DNA for the CDR3 is TGTGCCATCAGGGGACTAGATCATTCGGGGACCCAGTACTTC. This sequence encodes CAIRGLDHSGTQYF. V usage is TRBV10-3 and J usage is TRBJ2-5; 8 nucleotides line up with TRBD2. Germline V gene data show CDR1 as ENHRY and CDR2 as SYGVKD. V dropped 6 bases and J dropped 7; count of bases not matched to a gene: 10. CDR3 length: 14 amino acids.

As concerns this clonotype: A much larger clonotype is one base distant, so this may be a read error. The rearrangement joins TRBV12-3 or TRBV12-4 to TRBJ2-7, with D tentatively TRBD2 (7 bases). This CDR3 comprises 15 residues. The ends were cut back, 5 bases at V and 7 bases at J, with 21 bases in the middle. The CDR3 DNA reads TGTGCCAGCAGTACCGCGGGGGCCCCATACAATGAGCAGTACTTC. Its translation: CASSTAGAPYNEQYF.

The V gene is TRBV13, the J gene TRBJ2-7; 8 nucleotides align to TRBD1. There are 15 residues in the CDR3. Germline CDR1 PRHDT, CDR2 FYEKMQ (reference sequence). The V and J ends lost 3 bases and 3 bases, in that order; junction bases with no gene match: 7. The CDR3 reads CASSFLAGGFYEQYF. In DNA, the CDR3 is TGTGCCAGCAGCTTCTTGGCAGGGGGCTTCTACGAGCAGTACTTC.

This clonotype showed up just a few times. V is TRBV4-1 and J is TRBJ2-5; TRBD2 might be the D (6 bases). Germline V gene data show CDR1 as MGHRA and CDR2 as YSYEKL. Trimming stripped 4 bases from V and 3 bases from J, with 15 bases between. The CDR3 contains 15 residues. The CDR3 DNA follows: TGCGCCAGCAGCCCGTCAATACTAGCCGAAGAGACCCAGTACTTC. Encoded protein: CASSPSILAEETQYF.

This chain links TRBV7-9 with TRBJ1-1; no firm D call. Germline V lookup: CDR1 SEHNR, CDR2 FQNEAQ (reference sequence). The ends were cut back, 5 bases at V and 5 bases at J, with 9 bases in the middle. This CDR3 region has 12 residues. The chain's CDR3 is CASSPVGTEAFF. The CDR3 nucleotides are TGTGCCAGCAGCCCCGTAGGGACTGAAGCTTTCTTT. The full variable domain, its missing parts supplied by reference TRBV7-9 and TRBJ1-1, is DTGVSQNPRHKITKRGQNVTFRCDPISEHNRLYWYRQTLGQGPEFLTYFQNEAQLEKSRLLSDRFSAERPKGSFSTLEIQRTEQGDSAMYLCASSPVGTEAFFGQGTRLTVV.

The V and J genes are TRBV2 and TRBJ2-1; a possible D gene is TRBD2 (5 bases). The CDR3 has 13 residues. Germline values: CDR1 SNHLY, CDR2 FYNNEI. V dropped 3 bases and J dropped 4 bases, with 7 bases sitting between them. The CDR3 loop reads CASSDGVYNEQFF. The DNA of the CDR3 is TGTGCCAGCAGTGACGGGGTTTACAATGAGCAGTTCTTC.

The chain combines TRBV7-2 with TRBJ1-6, with 8 bases aligning to TRBD1. In germline, CDR1 is SGHTA, CDR2 FQGNSA. This CDR3 region has 16 residues. Trimming cost V 5 bases and J 7 bases; bases outside gene matches: 10. CDR3 sequence (DNA): TGTGCCAGCAGCACCAGAACCGGGACAGGCAATTCACCCCTCCACTTT. Translated, it gives CASSTRTGTGNSPLHF. Full variable domain (rest looked up from reference TRBV7-2 and TRBJ1-6): GAGVSQSPSNKVTEKGKDVELRCDPISGHTALYWYRQSLGQGLEFLIYFQGNSAPDKSGLPSDRFSAERTGGSVSTLTIQRTQQEDSAVYLCASSTRTGTGNSPLHFGNGTRLTVT.

To note about this clonotype: A clone one base away is much larger, so this may be a read error. The chain is built from TRBV6-5 and TRBJ2-7; D is undetermined. The V gene's germline CDR1 is MNHEY and CDR2 SVGAGI. The CDR3 spans 11 residues. The CDR3 region has the DNA TGTGCCAGCAGTCACTCTGAGGAGCAGTACTTC. Protein: CASSHSEEQYF.

The chain uses TRBV7-2 and TRBJ2-3; D is perhaps TRBD1 (6 bases). Germline CDR1 is SGHTA and CDR2 is FQGNSA. The CDR3 runs 14 residues. Trimming removed 3 bases from V and 6 bases from J, with 13 bases in between. This chain's CDR3 is CASSFRGRRDTQYF. The CDR3 DNA follows: TGTGCCAGCAGCTTTAGGGGGAGAAGGGATACGCAGTATTTT.

On this clonotype: At one of its ends the junction is not consistent with the germline gene, which may arise from a read error. The chain joins TRBV5-1 to TRBJ1-1; D is uncertain. Germline loops: CDR1 SGHRS, CDR2 YFSETQ. CDR3 length: 13 residues. The CDR3 sequence: CASSTRRKTESFF. CDR3 DNA: TGCGCCAGCAGCACGAGGCGAAAAACTGAATCTTTCTTT. Together with reference TRBV5-1 and TRBJ1-1, the CDR3 gives the full variable domain: KAGVTQTPRYLIKTRGQQVTLSCSPISGHRSVSWYQQTPGQGLQFLFEYFSETQRNKGNFPGRFSGRQFSNSRSEMNVSTLELGDSALYLCASSTRRKTESFFGQGTRLTVV.

This clonotype was observed a few times. The J gene is TRBJ1-1, the V gene TRBV14; TRBD1 might be the D (5 bases). The CDR3 length is 14 residues. CDR1 is SGHDN, CDR2 FVKESK, per germline. Deletions cut 4 bases from V and 4 bases from J, with 13 bases between. The DNA of the CDR3 is TGTGCCAGCAGCCGTAGGGGTTGGACCACTGAAGCTTTCTTT. It is translated as CASSRRGWTTEAFF. The variable domain in full, completed from reference TRBV14 and TRBJ1-1, reads EAGVTQFPSHSVIEKGQTVTLRCDPISGHDNLYWYRRVMGKEIKFLLHFVKESKQDESGMPNNRFLAERTGGTYSTLKVQPAELEDSGVYFCASSRRGWTTEAFFGQGTRLTVV.

This clonotype showed up just a few times. The chain employs TRBV7-2 and TRBJ1-4; D may be TRBD1 (6 bases). The V and J ends lost 1 base and 5 bases respectively, with 11 bases between them. CDR3 length: 15 residues. Looked up from germline, CDR1 is SGHTA and CDR2 is FQGNSA. The DNA for the CDR3 is TGTGCCAGCAGCTTAGACAGGGCCCGAAATGAAAAACTGTTTTTT. Its translation: CASSLDRARNEKLFF. The whole variable domain, filled in from reference TRBV7-2 and TRBJ1-4, reads GAGVSQSPSNKVTEKGKDVELRCDPISGHTALYWYRQSLGQGLEFLIYFQGNSAPDKSGLPSDRFSAERTGGSVSTLTIQRTQQEDSAVYLCASSLDRARNEKLFFGSGTQLSVL.

The chain uses TRBV4-1 and TRBJ2-1; D tentatively fits TRBD1 or TRBD2 (5 bases each). The CDR3 consists of 14 residues. The V end was cut by 1 base, the J end by 7 bases, with 11 bases between. The germline CDR1 and CDR2 sequences are MGHRA and YSYEKL. CDR3 residues: CASSQGWDRNEQFF. In nucleotides, the CDR3 is TGCGCCAGCAGCCAAGGGTGGGACCGGAATGAGCAGTTCTTC.

Of note for this clonotype: One junction end disagrees with the germline gene, perhaps due to a read error. The rearrangement uses TRBV28 and TRBJ2-1; TRBD2 matches at 8 bases. TRBJ2-7 explains the end of the DNA better; the J call may be wrong. The germline V gene has CDR1 MDHEN and CDR2 SYDVKM. The length of the CDR3 is 15 residues. CDR3 region: CAGSPTSGAYNEQYF. For the CDR3, the DNA is TGTGCCGGCAGCCCTACTAGCGGCGCCTACAATGAGCAGTACTTC.

The chain recombines TRBV18 with TRBJ2-4; D is unresolved. The CDR3 length is 14 residues. V was shortened by 6 bases and J by 2 bases, with 11 bases between the two germline ends. Germline V CDR1 and CDR2: KGHSH, LQKENI. CDR3 amino acids: CASSPSSPKNIQYF. CDR3 nucleotide sequence: TGTGCCAGCTCCCCGAGCAGCCCCAAAAACATTCAGTACTTC.

This clonotype was detected a few times. The V gene is TRBV4-1, the J gene TRBJ2-1, with 9 bases fitting TRBD2. After removal of 4 bases from V and 7 bases from J, the junction contained 17 bases not matched to a gene. CDR1 and CDR2 (germline): MGHRA, YSYEKL. The CDR3 totals 18 residues. For the CDR3, the DNA is TGCGCCAGCAGCCCAGGGGCCCAGCGGGGGGCCTCCGGGAATGAGCAGTTCTTC. Translated: CASSPGAQRGASGNEQFF.

The V and J genes are TRBV9 and TRBJ2-3; no clear D gene. V lost 0 bases and J lost 0, with 11 bases in between. The CDR3 is 16 amino acids. CDR1 is SGDLS and CDR2 is YYNGEE in the germline V gene. CDR3 in DNA: TGTGCCAGCAGCGTAGGTTTCAGTTCTAGCACAGATACGCAGTATTTT. Amino acids: CASSVGFSSSTDTQYF.

This clonotype occurred a few times. The chain recombines TRBV29-1 with TRBJ2-1, with TRBD1 identical over 9 bases. Trimming took 1 base from V and 8 from J; bases not matched to a gene: 6. This CDR3 is 14 amino acids long. Germline assignment: CDR1 SQVTM and CDR2 ANQGSEA. In DNA, the CDR3 is TGCAGCGTTGAAGGGGACAGGGTGTTGGATGAGCAGTTCTTC. This gives the protein CSVEGDRVLDEQFF.